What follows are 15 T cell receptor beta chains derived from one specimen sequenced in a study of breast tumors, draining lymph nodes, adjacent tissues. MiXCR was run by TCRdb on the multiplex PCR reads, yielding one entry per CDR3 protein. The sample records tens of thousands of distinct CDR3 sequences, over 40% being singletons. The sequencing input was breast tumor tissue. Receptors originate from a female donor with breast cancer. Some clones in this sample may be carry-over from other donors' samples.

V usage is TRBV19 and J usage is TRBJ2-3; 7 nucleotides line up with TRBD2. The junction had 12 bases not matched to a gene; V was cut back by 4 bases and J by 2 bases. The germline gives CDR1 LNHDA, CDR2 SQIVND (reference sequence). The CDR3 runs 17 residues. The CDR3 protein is CASSTSLAAGTTDTQYF. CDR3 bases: TGTGCCAGTAGTACCTCTCTTGCAGCGGGGACCACAGATACGCAGTATTTT.

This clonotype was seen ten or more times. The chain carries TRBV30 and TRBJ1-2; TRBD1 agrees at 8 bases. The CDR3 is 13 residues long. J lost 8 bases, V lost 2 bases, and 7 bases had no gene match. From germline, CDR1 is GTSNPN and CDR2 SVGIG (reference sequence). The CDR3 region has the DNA TGTGCCTGGAGTTCGCAGGGGGCGCTCGGCTACACCTTC. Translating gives CAWSSQGALGYTF.

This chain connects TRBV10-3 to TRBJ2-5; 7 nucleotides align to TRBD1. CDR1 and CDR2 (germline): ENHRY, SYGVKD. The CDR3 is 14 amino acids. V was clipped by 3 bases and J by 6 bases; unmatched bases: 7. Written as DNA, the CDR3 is TGTGCCATCAGTGATGCGACAGGGCTAAAGACCCAGTACTTC. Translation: CAISDATGLKTQYF.

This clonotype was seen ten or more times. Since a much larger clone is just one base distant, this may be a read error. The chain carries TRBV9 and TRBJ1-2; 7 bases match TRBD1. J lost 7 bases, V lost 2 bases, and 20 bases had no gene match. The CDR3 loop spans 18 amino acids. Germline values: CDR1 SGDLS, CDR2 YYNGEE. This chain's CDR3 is CASSVGPRDREPTGGYTF. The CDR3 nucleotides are TGTGCCAGCAGCGTGGGCCCCCGGGACAGAGAACCCACCGGTGGCTACACCTTC.

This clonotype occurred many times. DNA for the CDR3: TGCGCCAGCAGCCAAGATGTCGTGACAGCTGGAAACACCATATATTTT. Protein sequence: CASSQDVVTAGNTIYF. The chain couples TRBV4-3 to TRBJ1-3; possibly TRBD1 for D (5 bases). In germline, CDR1 is LGHNA, CDR2 YSLEER. CDR3 length equals 16 residues. V was trimmed by 0 bases and J by 2 bases, leaving 11 bases between them.

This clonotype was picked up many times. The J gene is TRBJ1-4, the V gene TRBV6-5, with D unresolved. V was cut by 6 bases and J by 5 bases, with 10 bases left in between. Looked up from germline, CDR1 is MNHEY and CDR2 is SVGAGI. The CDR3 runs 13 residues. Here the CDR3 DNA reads TGTGCCAGCAGAAGTAGGCTAAATGAAAAACTGTTTTTT. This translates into CASRSRLNEKLFF.

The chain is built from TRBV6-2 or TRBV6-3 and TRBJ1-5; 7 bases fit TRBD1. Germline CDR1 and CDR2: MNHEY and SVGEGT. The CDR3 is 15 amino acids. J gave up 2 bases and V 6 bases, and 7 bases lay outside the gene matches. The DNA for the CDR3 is TGTGCCAGCAGCCTGACAGGGATGGGCAATCAGCCCCAGCATTTT. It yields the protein CASSLTGMGNQPQHF.

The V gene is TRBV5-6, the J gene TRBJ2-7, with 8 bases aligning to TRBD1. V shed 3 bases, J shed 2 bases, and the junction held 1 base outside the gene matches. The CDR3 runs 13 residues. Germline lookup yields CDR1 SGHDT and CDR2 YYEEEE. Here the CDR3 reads CASSSQGAYEQYF. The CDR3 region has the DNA TGTGCCAGCAGCTCACAGGGGGCCTACGAGCAGTACTTC.

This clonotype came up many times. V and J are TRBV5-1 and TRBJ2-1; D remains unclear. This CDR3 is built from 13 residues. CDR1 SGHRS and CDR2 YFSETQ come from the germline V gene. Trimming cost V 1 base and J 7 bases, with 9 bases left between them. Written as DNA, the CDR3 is TGCGCCAGCAGCTTGAGGATCGGGAATGAGCAGTTCTTC. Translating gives CASSLRIGNEQFF.

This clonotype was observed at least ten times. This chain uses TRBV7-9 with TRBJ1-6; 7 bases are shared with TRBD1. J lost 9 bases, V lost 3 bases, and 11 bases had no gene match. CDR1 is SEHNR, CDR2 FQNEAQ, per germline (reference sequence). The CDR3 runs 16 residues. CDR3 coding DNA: TGTGCCAGCAGCTTGTGGCGGGACAGCTCAGGTTCACCCCTCCACTTT. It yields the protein CASSLWRDSSGSPLHF. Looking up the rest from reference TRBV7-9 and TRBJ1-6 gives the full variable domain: DTGVSQNPRHKITKRGQNVTFRCDPISEHNRLYWYRQTLGQGPEFLTYFQNEAQLEKSRLLSDRFSAERPKGSFSTLEIQRTEQGDSAMYLCASSLWRDSSGSPLHFGNGTRLTVT.

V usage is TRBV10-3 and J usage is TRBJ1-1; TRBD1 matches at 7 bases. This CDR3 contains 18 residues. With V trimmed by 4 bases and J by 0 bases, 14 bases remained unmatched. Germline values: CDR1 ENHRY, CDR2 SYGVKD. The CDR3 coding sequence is TGTGCCATCAGTGGAAGACAGGGATCGAATATATTGAACACTGAAGCTTTCTTT. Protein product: CAISGRQGSNILNTEAFF.

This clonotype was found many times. The CDR3 bases are TGCAGTGTACTGCGGGAAGGCCCCAGCAATGAGCAGTTCTTC. It translates to CSVLREGPSNEQFF. The V and J genes are TRBV20-1 and TRBJ2-1; TRBD2 is a possible D gene (6 bases). Germline loops: CDR1 DFQATT, CDR2 SNEGSKA (reference sequence). The germline V and J ends were trimmed by 7 bases and 6 bases, with 19 bases remaining between them. The CDR3 is 14 amino acids.

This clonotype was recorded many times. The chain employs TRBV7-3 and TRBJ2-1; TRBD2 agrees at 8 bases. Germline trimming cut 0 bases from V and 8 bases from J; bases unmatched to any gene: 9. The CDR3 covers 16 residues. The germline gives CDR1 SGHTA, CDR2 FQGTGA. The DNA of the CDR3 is TGTGCCAGCAGCTTAACCGGGACTAGGAGTAAAGATGAGCAGTTCTTC. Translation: CASSLTGTRSKDEQFF.

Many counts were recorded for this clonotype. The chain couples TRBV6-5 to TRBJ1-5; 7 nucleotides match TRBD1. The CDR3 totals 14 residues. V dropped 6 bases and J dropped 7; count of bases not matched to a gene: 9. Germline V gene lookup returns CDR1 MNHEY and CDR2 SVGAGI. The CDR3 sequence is CASSQTGRDQPQHF. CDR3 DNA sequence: TGTGCCAGCAGCCAGACAGGGAGGGACCAGCCCCAGCATTTT.

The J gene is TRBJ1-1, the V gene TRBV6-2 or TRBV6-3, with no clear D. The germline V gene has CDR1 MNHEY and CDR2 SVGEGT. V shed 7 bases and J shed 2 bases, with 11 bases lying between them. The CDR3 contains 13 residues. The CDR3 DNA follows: TGTGCCAGCAAGATTGTCCCAAACACTGAAGCTTTCTTT. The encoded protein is CASKIVPNTEAFF.